This is a list of T cell receptor beta chains from one sample in a study of vaccination and CD4 T cells after COVID-19. Antigens for these TCRs are unknown. Each CDR3 protein is one row after TCRdb ran MiXCR on the PCR reads. Of more than 15,000 distinct CDR3 sequences listed, roughly 50% are singletons. This sample comprised cultured CD4+ T cells from blood, obtained after SARS-CoV-2 vaccination. These receptors all stem from a human donor with COVID-19. Each CDR3 is given with its conserved first and last residue. A D gene is named only where the DNA matches it firmly. The listing skips clone size in some rows; elsewhere it reads once, few, many or a size class.

v_gene	d_gene	j_gene	abundance	CDR3nt	CDR3aa
TRBV15	.	TRBJ1-5	few	TGTGCCACCAGCAGAGGGGGCAGGGATCAGCCCCAGCATTTT	CATSRGGRDQPQHF
TRBV6-5	.	TRBJ2-3	.	TGTGCCAGCAGTTACTCAGGAGATACGCAGTATTTT	CASSYSGDTQYF
TRBV20-1	TRBD1	TRBJ1-1	.	TGCAGTGCTTCGGGACAGGGGACCCCCGAAGCTTTCTTT	CSASGQGTPEAFF
TRBV7-2	.	TRBJ1-1	.	TGTGCCAGCTGCTACAGGGTATGTACTGAAGCTTTCTTT	CASCYRVCTEAFF
TRBV27	.	TRBJ2-3	few	TGTGCCAGCGGACGGTCCACACATACGCAGTATTTT	CASGRSTHTQYF
TRBV25-1	TRBD1	TRBJ1-2	.	TGTGCCAGCAGTGAACCCGGACAGGGGTTTTATGGCTACACCTTC	CASSEPGQGFYGYTF
TRBV14	.	TRBJ2-2	.	TGTGCCAGCAGCAAAGCGAACACCGGGGAGCTGTTTTTT	CASSKANTGELFF
TRBV10-2	TRBD1	TRBJ2-2	.	TGCGCCAGCAGTGGGGACAGGGGGTTAACCGGGGAGCTGTTTTTT	CASSGDRGLTGELFF
TRBV6-1	TRBD1	TRBJ1-5	.	TGTGCCAGCAGGACAGGGTTTCAGCCCCAGCATTTT	CASRTGFQPQHF
TRBV11-3	.	TRBJ1-1	few	TGTGCCAGCAGCCCGGACGAGGGGTGGGTCACTGAGGCTTTCTTT	CASSPDEGWVTEAFF
TRBV20-1	TRBD2	TRBJ2-3	.	TGCAGTGCCATTAGCGGGTCACCCACAGATACGCAGTATTTT	CSAISGSPTDTQYF
TRBV7-2	.	TRBJ2-3	few	TGTGCCAGCAGCTTAGGTCCGGGGGGCACAGATACGCAGTATTTT	CASSLGPGGTDTQYF
TRBV4-3	.	TRBJ2-5	.	TGCGCCAGCAGCCAAGCGGCTGGGGGGGCGGGAGAGACCCAGTACTTC	CASSQAAGGAGETQYF
TRBV15	TRBD1	TRBJ1-1	.	TGTGCCACCAGCAGAGGAGGGGACAGCGGGAACACTGAAGCTTTCTTT	CATSRGGDSGNTEAFF
TRBV6-1	.	TRBJ1-5	few	TGTGCCAGCAGTCATACTATGGGGCAGCCCCAGCATTTT	CASSHTMGQPQHF
TRBV30	TRBD1	TRBJ1-1	few	TGTGCCTGGAGTGGGACAGGGAGGAACACTGAAGCTTTCTTT	CAWSGTGRNTEAFF
TRBV7-2	TRBD2	TRBJ2-3	.	TGTGCCAGCAGCGGCGGGATAGCGGGGGGGGGTACGCAGTATTTT	CASSGGIAGGGTQYF
TRBV27	TRBD2	TRBJ2-1	once	TGTGCCAGCAGTTTATCGAGCTGGACTAGCGGGGTGAATGAGCAGTTCTTC	CASSLSSWTSGVNEQFF
TRBV21-1	.	TRBJ1-2	few	TGTGCCAGCAGCAAACGGACAGGGGGTTATGGCTACACCTTC	CASSKRTGGYGYTF
TRBV6-1	TRBD1	TRBJ1-6	.	TGTGCCAGCAGCCCTCAGGGGGCGGTGGATTCACCCCTCCACTTT	CASSPQGAVDSPLHF
TRBV6-2/TRBV6-3	TRBD1	TRBJ1-2	few	TGTGCCAGCAGTCAACATATCCAATTGGACAGGTCTAACTATGGCTACACCTTC	CASSQHIQLDRSNYGYTF
TRBV20-1	TRBD2	TRBJ2-2	.	TGCAGTGCTAGAGATCCCGGGGGGGGAACATCCGGGGAGCTGTTTTTT	CSARDPGGGTSGELFF